This note documents a single T cell receptor beta chain sequence. The data belong to a study of blood T cells in healthy people across ages. Trimming took 1 base from V and 7 from J; bases not matched to a gene: 11. There are 17 residues in the CDR3. From germline, CDR1 is MGHRA and CDR2 YSYEKL. Next came a second PCR, run for about 6 to 12 cycles, which used a sample-barcoded 5' primer along with a J-beta primer mix. TCRdb fed the 5' RACE reads into MiXCR, producing one record per CDR3 protein. Of hundreds of thousands of distinct CDR3 sequences detected, approximately 25% appear once; the ten largest clones hold under 9.5%. These data were also reused for a study on T cells of mothers and their children.

The source material was blood. This receptor was taken from a boy aged 5-17 years in good health. V usage is TRBV4-1 and J usage is TRBJ1-4; 8 bases align to TRBD1. CDR3 sequence: CASSQGTGSRVIEKLFF. CDR3 nucleotides: TGCGCCAGCAGCCAAGGGACAGGGTCGCGGGTCATTGAAAAACTGTTTTTT.